This T cell receptor (beta chain) was sequenced during a study of T cells in Graves' hyperthyroidism and ophthalmopathy. Authors of the study amplified TCR beta CDR3 regions from RNA transcripts. During a first-round RT-PCR of the TCR CDR3, the HTBI primer set was used. One entry per CDR3 protein, called by TCRdb with MiXCR from the multiplex PCR reads. The table includes about 200,000 distinct CDR3 sequences, around 16% detected once. This clonotype was found many times. This CDR3 is 13 amino acids long. Trimming shortened V by 5 bases and J by 4 bases, and 11 bases separated the two germline ends. The germline gives CDR1 MDHEN, CDR2 SYDVKM.

The chain uses TRBV28 and TRBJ1-2; D remains unclear. Sequencing was done on a sample of blood. The sequence was obtained from a woman aged 45-60 years with Graves' hyperthyroidism. DNA for the CDR3: TGTGCCAGCAGTGTGGGTGTTTCCTATGGCTACACCTTC. This gives the protein CASSVGVSYGYTF.